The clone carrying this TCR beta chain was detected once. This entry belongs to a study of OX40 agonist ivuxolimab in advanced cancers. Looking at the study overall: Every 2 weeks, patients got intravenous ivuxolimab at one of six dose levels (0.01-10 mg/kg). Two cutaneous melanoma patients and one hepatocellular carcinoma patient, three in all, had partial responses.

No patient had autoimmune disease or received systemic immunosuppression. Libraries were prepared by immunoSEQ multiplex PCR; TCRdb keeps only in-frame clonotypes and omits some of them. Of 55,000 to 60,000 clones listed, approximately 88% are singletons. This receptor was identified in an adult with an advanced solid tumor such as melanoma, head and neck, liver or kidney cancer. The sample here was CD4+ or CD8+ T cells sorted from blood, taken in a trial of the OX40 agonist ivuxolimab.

The CDR3 nucleotides are TGTGCCAGCTCACCACCCCGGGGGAGCTCCTACAATGAGCAGTTCTTC. Translation gives CASSPPRGSSYNEQFF. The gene calls are TRBV18 and TRBJ2-1, with D maybe TRBD2 (6 bases). Germline V gene sequence: CDR1 KGHSH, CDR2 LQKENI. V was trimmed by 0 bases and J by 0 bases, leaving 9 bases between them. The CDR3 spans 16 residues.